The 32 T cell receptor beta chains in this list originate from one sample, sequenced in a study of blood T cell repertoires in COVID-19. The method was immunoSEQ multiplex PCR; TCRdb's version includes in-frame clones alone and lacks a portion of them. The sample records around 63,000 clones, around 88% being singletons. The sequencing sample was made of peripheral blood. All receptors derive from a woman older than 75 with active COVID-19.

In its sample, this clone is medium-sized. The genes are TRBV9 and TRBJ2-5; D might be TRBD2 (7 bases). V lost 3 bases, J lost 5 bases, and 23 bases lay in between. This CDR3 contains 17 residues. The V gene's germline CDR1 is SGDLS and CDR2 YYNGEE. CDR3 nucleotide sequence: TGTGCCAGCAGCGCACCGCGTTGGGGGGGGGCGGGGGAGACCCAGTACTTC. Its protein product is CASSAPRWGGAGETQYF.

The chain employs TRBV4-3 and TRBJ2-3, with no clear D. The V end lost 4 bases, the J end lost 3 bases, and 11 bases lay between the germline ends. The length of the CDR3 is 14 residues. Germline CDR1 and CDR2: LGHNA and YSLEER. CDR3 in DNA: TGCGCCAGCAGCCCCCGGCCGCGGACAGATACGCAGTATTTT. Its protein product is CASSPRPRTDTQYF.

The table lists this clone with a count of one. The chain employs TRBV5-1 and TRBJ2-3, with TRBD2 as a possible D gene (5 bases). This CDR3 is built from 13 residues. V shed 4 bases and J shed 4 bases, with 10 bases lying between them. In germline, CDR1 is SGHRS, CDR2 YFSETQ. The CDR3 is CASSPTNPDTQYF. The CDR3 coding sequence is TGCGCCAGCAGCCCGACTAACCCAGATACGCAGTATTTT.

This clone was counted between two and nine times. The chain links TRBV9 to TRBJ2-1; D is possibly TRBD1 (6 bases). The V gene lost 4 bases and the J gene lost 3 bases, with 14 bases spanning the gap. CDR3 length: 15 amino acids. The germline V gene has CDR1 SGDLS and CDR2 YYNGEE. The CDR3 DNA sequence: TGTGCCAGCAGCTTATCCGGGACATTCTACAATGAGCAGTTCTTC. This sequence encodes CASSLSGTFYNEQFF. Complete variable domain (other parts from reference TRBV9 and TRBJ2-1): DSGVTQTPKHLITATGQRVTLRCSPRSGDLSVYWYQQSLDQGLQFLIQYYNGEERAKGNILERFSAQQFPDLHSELNLSSLELGDSALYFCASSLSGTFYNEQFFGPGTRLTVL.

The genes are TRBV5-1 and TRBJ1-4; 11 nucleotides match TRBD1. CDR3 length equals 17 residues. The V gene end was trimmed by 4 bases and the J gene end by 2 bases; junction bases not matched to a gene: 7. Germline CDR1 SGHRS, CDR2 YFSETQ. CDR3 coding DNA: TGCGCCAGCAGCCCCCGGACAGGGGGCGCGACTAATGAAAAACTGTTTTTT. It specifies CASSPRTGGATNEKLFF.

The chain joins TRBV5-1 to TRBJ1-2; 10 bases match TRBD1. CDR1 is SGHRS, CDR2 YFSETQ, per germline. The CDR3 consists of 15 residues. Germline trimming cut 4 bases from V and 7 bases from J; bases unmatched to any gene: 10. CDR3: CASSPLPGQGFGYTF. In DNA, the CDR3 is TGCGCCAGCAGCCCCCTACCGGGACAGGGGTTTGGCTACACCTTC. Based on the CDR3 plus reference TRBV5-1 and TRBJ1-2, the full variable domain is KAGVTQTPRYLIKTRGQQVTLSCSPISGHRSVSWYQQTPGQGLQFLFEYFSETQRNKGNFPGRFSGRQFSNSRSEMNVSTLELGDSALYLCASSPLPGQGFGYTFGSGTRLTVV.

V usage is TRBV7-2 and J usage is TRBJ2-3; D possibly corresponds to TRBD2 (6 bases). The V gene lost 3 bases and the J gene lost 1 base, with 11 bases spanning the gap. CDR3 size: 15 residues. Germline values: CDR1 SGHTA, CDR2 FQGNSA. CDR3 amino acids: CASSLTRAGTDTQYF. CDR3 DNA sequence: TGTGCCAGCAGCTTGACTAGGGCTGGCACAGATACGCAGTATTTT.

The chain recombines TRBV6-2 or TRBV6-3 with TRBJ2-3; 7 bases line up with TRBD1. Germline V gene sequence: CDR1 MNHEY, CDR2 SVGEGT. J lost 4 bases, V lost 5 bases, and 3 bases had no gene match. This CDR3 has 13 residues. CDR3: CASSDRVPDTQYF. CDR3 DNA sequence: TGTGCCAGCAGTGACAGGGTCCCAGATACGCAGTATTTT.

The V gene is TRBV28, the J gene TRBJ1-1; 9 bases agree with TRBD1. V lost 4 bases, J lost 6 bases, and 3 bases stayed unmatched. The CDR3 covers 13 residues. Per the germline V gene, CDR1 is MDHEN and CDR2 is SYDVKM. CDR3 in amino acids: CASSSDRGAEAFF. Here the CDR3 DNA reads TGTGCCAGCAGTTCCGACAGGGGGGCTGAAGCTTTCTTT.

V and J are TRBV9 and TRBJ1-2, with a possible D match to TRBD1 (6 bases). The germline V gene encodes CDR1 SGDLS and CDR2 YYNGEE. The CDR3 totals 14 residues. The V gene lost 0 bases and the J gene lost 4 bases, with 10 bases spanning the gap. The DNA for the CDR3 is TGTGCCAGCAGCGTAGCAGGGGAAGGCTATGGCTACACCTTC. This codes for CASSVAGEGYGYTF.

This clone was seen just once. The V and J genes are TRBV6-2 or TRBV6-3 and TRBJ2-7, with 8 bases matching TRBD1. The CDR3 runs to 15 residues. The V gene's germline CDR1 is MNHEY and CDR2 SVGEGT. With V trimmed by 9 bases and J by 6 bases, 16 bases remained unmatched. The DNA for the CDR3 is TGTGCCAGTAGTCTCGTCGGACAGGGTATGGTCGAGCAGTACTTC. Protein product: CASSLVGQGMVEQYF.

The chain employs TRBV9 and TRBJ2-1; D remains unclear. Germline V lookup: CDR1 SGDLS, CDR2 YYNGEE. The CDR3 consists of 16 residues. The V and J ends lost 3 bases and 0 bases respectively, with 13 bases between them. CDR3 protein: CASSAFVVSSYNEQFF. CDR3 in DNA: TGTGCCAGCAGCGCCTTCGTGGTCAGCTCCTACAATGAGCAGTTCTTC.

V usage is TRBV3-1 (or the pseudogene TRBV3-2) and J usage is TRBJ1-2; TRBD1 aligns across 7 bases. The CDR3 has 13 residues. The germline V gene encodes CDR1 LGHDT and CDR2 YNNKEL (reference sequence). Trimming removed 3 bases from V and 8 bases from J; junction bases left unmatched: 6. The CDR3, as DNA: TGTGCCAGCAGCCAGGCCCAGGGGGACGGCTACACCTTC. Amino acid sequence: CASSQAQGDGYTF.

The CDR3 DNA follows: TGTGCCAGCAGCACCGGACAGGGTGGCAATTCACCCCTCCACTTT. Translated, it gives CASSTGQGGNSPLHF. The V and J genes are TRBV9 and TRBJ1-6, with 8 bases that match TRBD1. The CDR3 is 15 residues long. Germline-derived CDR1 and CDR2 are SGDLS and YYNGEE. V was clipped by 4 bases and J by 7 bases; unmatched bases: 7.

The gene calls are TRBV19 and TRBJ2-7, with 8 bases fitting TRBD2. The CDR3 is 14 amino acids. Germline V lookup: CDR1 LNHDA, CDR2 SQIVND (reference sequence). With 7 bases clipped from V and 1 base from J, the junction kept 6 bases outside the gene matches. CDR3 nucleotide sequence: TGTGCCAGTAATATTCGGGGGGGTTCCTACGAGCAGTACTTC. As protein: CASNIRGGSYEQYF.

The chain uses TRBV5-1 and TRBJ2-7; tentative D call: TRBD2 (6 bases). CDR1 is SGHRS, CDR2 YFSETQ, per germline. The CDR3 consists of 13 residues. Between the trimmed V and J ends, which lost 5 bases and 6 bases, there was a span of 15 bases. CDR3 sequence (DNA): TGCGCCAGCAGGTCGACTCCCGGGGGCGAGCAGTACTTC. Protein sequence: CASRSTPGGEQYF.

The DNA of the CDR3 is TGTGCCAGCAGTTTAGGCTTAACTCAGTTCTTC. Its translation: CASSLGLTQFF. The V gene is TRBV12-3 or TRBV12-4, the J gene TRBJ2-1; D gene uncertain. V was clipped by 1 base and J by 13 bases, with 8 bases between them. This CDR3 spans 11 amino acids.

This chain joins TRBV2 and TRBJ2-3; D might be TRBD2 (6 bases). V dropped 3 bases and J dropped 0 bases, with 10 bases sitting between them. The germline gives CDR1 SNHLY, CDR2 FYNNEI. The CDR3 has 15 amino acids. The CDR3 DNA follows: TGTGCCAGCAGTGAGCGGGGCGATAGCACAGATACGCAGTATTTT. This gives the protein CASSERGDSTDTQYF. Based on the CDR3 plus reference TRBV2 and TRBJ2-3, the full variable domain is EPEVTQTPSHQVTQMGQEVILRCVPISNHLYFYWYRQILGQKVEFLVSFYNNEISEKSEIFDDQFSVERPDGSNFTLKIRSTKLEDSAMYFCASSERGDSTDTQYFGPGTRLTVL.

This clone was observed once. The CDR3 DNA sequence: TGTGCCAGCAGCCCGGGCGGTAGCGGGGCCTACAATGAGCAGTTCTTC. It codes for CASSPGGSGAYNEQFF. This chain links TRBV5-6 with TRBJ2-1, with 8 nucleotides matching TRBD2. The CDR3 extends over 16 amino acids. In germline, CDR1 is SGHDT, CDR2 YYEEEE. The J segment lost 2 bases and the V segment lost 4 bases, leaving 8 bases of the junction unmatched.

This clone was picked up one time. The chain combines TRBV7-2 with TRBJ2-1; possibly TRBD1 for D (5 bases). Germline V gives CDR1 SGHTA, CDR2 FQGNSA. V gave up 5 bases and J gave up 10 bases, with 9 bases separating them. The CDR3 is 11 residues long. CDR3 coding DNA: TGTGCCAGCAGCACCTACAGGGAGCAGTTCTTC. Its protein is CASSTYREQFF.

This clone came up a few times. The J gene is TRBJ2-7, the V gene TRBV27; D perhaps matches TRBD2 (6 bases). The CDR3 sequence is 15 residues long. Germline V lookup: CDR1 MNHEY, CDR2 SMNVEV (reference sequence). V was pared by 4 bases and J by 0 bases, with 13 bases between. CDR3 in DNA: TGTGCCAGCAGTTGGAGGCGGGGATACTCCTACGAGCAGTACTTC. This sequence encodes CASSWRRGYSYEQYF.

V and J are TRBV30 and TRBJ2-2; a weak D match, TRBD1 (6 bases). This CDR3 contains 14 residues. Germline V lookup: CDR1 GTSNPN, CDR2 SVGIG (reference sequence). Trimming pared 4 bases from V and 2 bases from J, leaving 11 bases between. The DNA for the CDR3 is TGTGCCTGGAACCCAGGGACAAACACCGGGGAGCTGTTTTTT. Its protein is CAWNPGTNTGELFF.

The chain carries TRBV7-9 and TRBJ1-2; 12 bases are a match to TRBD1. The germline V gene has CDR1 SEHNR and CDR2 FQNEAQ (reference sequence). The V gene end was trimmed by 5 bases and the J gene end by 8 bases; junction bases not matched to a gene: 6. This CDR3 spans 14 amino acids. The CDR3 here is CASSEGQGAGGYTF. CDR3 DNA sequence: TGTGCCAGCAGCGAGGGACAGGGGGCAGGGGGCTACACCTTC.

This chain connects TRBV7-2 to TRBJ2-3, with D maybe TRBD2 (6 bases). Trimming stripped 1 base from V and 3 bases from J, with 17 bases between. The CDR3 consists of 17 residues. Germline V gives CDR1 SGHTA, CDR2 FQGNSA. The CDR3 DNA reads TGTGCCAGCAGCTTAGATTGGAGGGCCGAAAAAACAGATACGCAGTATTTT. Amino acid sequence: CASSLDWRAEKTDTQYF.

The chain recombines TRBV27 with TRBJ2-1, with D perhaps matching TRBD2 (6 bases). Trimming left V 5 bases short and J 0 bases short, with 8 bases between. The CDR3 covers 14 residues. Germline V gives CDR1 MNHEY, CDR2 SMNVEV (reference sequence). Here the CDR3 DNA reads TGTGCCAGCAGTCCCGGGAGCTCCTACAATGAGCAGTTCTTC. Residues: CASSPGSSYNEQFF.

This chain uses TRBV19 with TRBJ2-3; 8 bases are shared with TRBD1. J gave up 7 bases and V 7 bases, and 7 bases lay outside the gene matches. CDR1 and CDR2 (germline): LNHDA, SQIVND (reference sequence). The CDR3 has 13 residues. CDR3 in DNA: TGTGCCAGTACCAACAGGGGGGCGAATACGCAGTATTTT. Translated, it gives CASTNRGANTQYF.

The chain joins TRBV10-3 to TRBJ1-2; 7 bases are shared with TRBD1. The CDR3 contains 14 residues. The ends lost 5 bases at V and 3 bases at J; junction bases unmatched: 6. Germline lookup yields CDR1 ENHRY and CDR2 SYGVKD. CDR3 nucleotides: TGTGCCATCAGTCAAGACAGGGCCCACTATGGCTACACCTTC. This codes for CAISQDRAHYGYTF.

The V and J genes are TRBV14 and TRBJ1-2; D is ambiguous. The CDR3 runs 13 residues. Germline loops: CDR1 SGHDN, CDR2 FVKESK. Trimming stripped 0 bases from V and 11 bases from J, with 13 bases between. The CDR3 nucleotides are TGTGCCAGCAGCCAAGATCTCGGGTTTAGGTACACCTTC. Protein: CASSQDLGFRYTF.

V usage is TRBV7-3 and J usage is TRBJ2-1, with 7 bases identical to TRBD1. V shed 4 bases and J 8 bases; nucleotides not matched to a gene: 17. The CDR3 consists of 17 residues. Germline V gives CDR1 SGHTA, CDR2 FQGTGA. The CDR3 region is CASSSTGAGGLRDEQFF. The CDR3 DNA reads TGTGCCAGCAGCTCCACCGGGGCAGGGGGTCTGAGGGATGAGCAGTTCTTC.

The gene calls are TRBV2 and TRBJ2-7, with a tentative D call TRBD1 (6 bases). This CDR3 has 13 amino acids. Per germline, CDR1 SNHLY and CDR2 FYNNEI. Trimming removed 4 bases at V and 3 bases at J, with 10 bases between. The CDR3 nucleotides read TGTGCCAGCAGTGGTGACAGGAGCTACGAGCAGTACTTC. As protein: CASSGDRSYEQYF.

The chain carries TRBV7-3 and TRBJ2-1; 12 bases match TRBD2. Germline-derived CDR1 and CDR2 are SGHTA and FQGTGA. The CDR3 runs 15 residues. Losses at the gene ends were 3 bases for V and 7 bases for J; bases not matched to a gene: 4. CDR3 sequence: CASSFSSGGANEQFF. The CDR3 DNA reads TGTGCCAGCAGCTTTTCTAGCGGGGGGGCTAATGAGCAGTTCTTC.

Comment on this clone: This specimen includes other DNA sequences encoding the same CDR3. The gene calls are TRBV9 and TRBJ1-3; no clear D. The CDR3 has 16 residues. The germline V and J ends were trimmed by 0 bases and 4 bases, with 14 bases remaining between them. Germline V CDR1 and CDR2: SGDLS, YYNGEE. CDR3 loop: CASSVGLLSRGNTIYF. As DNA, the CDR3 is TGTGCCAGCAGCGTAGGGCTCCTATCGAGGGGAAACACCATATATTTT.